This T cell receptor beta chain is drawn from a study of lymphopenia after photon versus proton radiotherapy. Profiling relied on immunoSEQ multiplex PCR, and the TCRdb table lists in-frame clones only, not all of them. In the table there are 24,000 or so clones, about 80% of which are singletons. This CDR3 contains 14 residues. V dropped 3 bases and J dropped 1; count of bases not matched to a gene: 3. Germline CDR1 is SGDLS and CDR2 is YYNGEE. Study-level findings and limits: Under photons, naive T cells and diversity fell while effector/memory populations rose. Post-nadir diversity loss with photons came from oligoclonal expansion, particularly CD8+ Temra cells. Only patients who died were analyzed for survival; proton advantage is unproven.

As for this clone: Its antigen is unidentified.

The TCR was taken from a man between 40 and 49 years old with gastric cancer. The chain carries TRBV9 and TRBJ1-2, with 7 bases fitting TRBD1. Sequencing was performed on peripheral blood, taken from a patient treated with photon-based radiotherapy. The CDR3 coding sequence is TGTGCCAGCAGCGCCGGGACAGATAACTATGGCTACACCTTC. It is translated as CASSAGTDNYGYTF. Full variable domain (outside the CDR3, taken from reference TRBV9 and TRBJ1-2): DSGVTQTPKHLITATGQRVTLRCSPRSGDLSVYWYQQSLDQGLQFLIQYYNGEERAKGNILERFSAQQFPDLHSELNLSSLELGDSALYFCASSAGTDNYGYTFGSGTRLTVV.